This is a list of T cell receptor beta chains from one sample in a study of technical replicates of blood from a handful of donors. Profiling relied on immunoSEQ multiplex PCR, and the TCRdb table lists in-frame clones only, not all of them. The repertoire includes 55,000 to 75,000 clones, 80% to 95% of them detected once, and roughly 4% sits in the top ten. Sequencing was carried out using PBMCs. Receptor source: a human donor in good health. Some clones in this sample may be carry-over from other donors' samples. CDR3s include the opening cysteine and the closing phenylalanine or tryptophan. A D gene is named only where the DNA matches it firmly. The listing skips clone size in some rows; elsewhere it reads once, few, many or a size class.

>TRBJ1-5|TRBV19|TRBD1|-
TGTGCCAGTAAAGGGACAGGGGTACAGCCCCAGCATTTT
CASKGTGVQPQHF
>TRBJ1-1|TRBV4-3|TRBD1|-
TGCGCCAGCAGCCAAATCGGACAGGGGGTCACTGAAGCTTTCTTT
CASSQIGQGVTEAFF
>TRBJ2-3|TRBV7-6|TRBD1|-
TGTGCCAGCAGCCGGGGACAGGGAGAGTCGGATACGCAGTATTTT
CASSRGQGESDTQYF
>TRBJ2-3|TRBV7-9|-|once
TGTGCCAGCAGCCTTAGGAGGGGAGATACGCAGTATTTT
CASSLRRGDTQYF
>TRBJ2-1|TRBV5-1|-|-
TGCGCCAGCAGCTCAGAAAGAGCGGAGCAGTTCTTC
CASSSERAEQFF
>TRBJ2-1|TRBV6-1|TRBD2|-
TGTGCCAGCAGGGTCCTAGCGGGAGCCTACAATGAGCAGTTCTTC
CASRVLAGAYNEQFF
>TRBJ2-7|TRBV19|TRBD2|-
TGTGCCAGTAGTATAGCTAGCGGGTCTTACGAGCAGTACTTC
CASSIASGSYEQYF
>TRBJ2-2|TRBV7-2|-|-
TGTGCCAGCAGCTTAGCTAATCCCGGGGAGCTGTTTTTT
CASSLANPGELFF
>TRBJ1-1|TRBV5-6|TRBD1|-
TGTGCCAGCAGCTCAAGGACAGGTAGGGCTGAAGCTTTCTTT
CASSSRTGRAEAFF
>TRBJ1-6|TRBV6-6|-|-
TGTGCCAGCAGTCGAGATAATTCACCCCTCCACTTT
CASSRDNSPLHF
>TRBJ2-1|TRBV11-2|TRBD2|-
TGTGCCAGCAGCAGCCAACTAGCGGGAAGAGGCAATGAGCAGTTCTTC
CASSSQLAGRGNEQFF
>TRBJ1-2|TRBV7-9|TRBD1|-
TGTGCCAGCAGTCCTACCCCTAGACAGGGAGAATTTAACTATGGCTACACCTTC
CASSPTPRQGEFNYGYTF
>TRBJ2-3|TRBV4-2|TRBD2|-
TGTGCCAGCAGCCAAGATCGAATGGGACTAGCGGGACCCGGCCTGTATTTT
CASSQDRMGLAGPGLYF
>TRBJ1-1|TRBV7-2|TRBD1|-
TGTGCCAGCAGCTTTGCGGACAGGGGCGTCGCTTTCTTT
CASSFADRGVAFF
>TRBJ2-1|TRBV10-3|TRBD2|-
TGTGCCATCAGTCCGGGACTAGCGGGAGGAGGCCACAATGAGCAGTTCTTC
CAISPGLAGGGHNEQFF
>TRBJ2-1|TRBV29-1|TRBD1|-
TGCAGCGCCTGGACAGGGATCGACAATGAGCAGTTCTTC
CSAWTGIDNEQFF
>TRBJ2-2|TRBV28|TRBD2|-
TGTGCCAGCGGGGGACTAGCGGGGTTCACCGGGGAGCTGTTTTTT
CASGGLAGFTGELFF